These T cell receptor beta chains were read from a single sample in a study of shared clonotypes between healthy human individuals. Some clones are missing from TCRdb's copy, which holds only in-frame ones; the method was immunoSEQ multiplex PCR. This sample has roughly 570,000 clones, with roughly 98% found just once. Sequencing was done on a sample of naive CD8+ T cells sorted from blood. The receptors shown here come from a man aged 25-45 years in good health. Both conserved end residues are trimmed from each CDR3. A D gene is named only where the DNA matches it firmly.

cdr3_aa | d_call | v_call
ASSLLYYEQY | . | TRBV11-2
ASRPTRTGHTDTQY | TRBD1 | TRBV27
SVEDPERAANEQF | . | TRBV29-1
ASSQDGTGTNTGELF | . | TRBV4-3
ASSLLWDIGLPVSYEQY | . | TRBV11-1
ASSLREGDSYEQY | . | TRBV9
ASSVGQGQPQH | . | TRBV9
ASSLEGGGVDTQY | . | TRBV5-6
ASSPSGANVLT | . | TRBV27
SVDLTGANYGYT | TRBD1 | TRBV29-1
SGTEGETQY | . | TRBV29-1
ASSPDDPFLYEQY | . | TRBV5-1
ASSVEGWAGANVLT | . | TRBV9
ASGDATNEKLF | . | TRBV7-9
ASSYGNGYT | . | TRBV6-5
ASSPDTSGSSETQY | TRBD2 | TRBV18
ASSFGGSYEQY | . | TRBV13
ASSYGVATNEKLF | . | TRBV6-5
ASSAGTSYEQY | . | TRBV19
ASSLSSWRPDEQY | . | TRBV7-9
ASSLVAGVTDTQY | TRBD2 | TRBV7-9
ASGSGSFSTDTQY | . | TRBV14
ASSEGRDTQY | . | TRBV6-4
ASSYGGVYEQY | . | TRBV6-5
ASSLLGRDPF | . | TRBV5-4
ASSVGGTGERTQY | TRBD1 | TRBV9
ASSHNAGQEQF | . | TRBV14
ASSQDSQGSGELF | . | TRBV4-3
ASSPNYATNEKLF | . | TRBV6-5